Presented here are 30 T cell receptor beta chains from one specimen sequenced in a study of blood T cell repertoires in COVID-19. Clones were sequenced by immunoSEQ multiplex PCR, and TCRdb holds only the in-frame ones, with some missing. The sample records roughly 200,000 clones, roughly four fifths being singletons. Sequencing was performed on peripheral blood. The receptors derive from a woman aged 70 to 79 with active or convalescent COVID-19.

This chain joins TRBV6-1 and TRBJ2-5; D is possibly TRBD2 (7 bases). There are 14 residues in the CDR3. Trimming shortened V by 3 bases and J by 5 bases, and 13 bases separated the two germline ends. In germline, CDR1 is MNHNS, CDR2 SASEGT. The CDR3 region has the DNA TGTGCCAGCAGTGAGTTGGGGGGGCGGGAGACCCAGTACTTC. It specifies CASSELGGRETQYF.

V usage is TRBV4-1 and J usage is TRBJ1-1; D call uncertain. The CDR3 sequence is 16 residues long. The germline V gene has CDR1 MGHRA and CDR2 YSYEKL. Trimming shortened V by 1 base and J by 0 bases, and 12 bases separated the two germline ends. The CDR3 here is CASSQAPLGMNTEAFF. The DNA of the CDR3 is TGCGCCAGCAGCCAAGCCCCCCTCGGGATGAACACTGAAGCTTTCTTT.

The DNA of the CDR3 is TGTGCCAGCAGCGTGAGCGTCCCTGGCGGGAGGGGTAACAATGAGCAGTTCTTC. Residues: CASSVSVPGGRGNNEQFF. The chain joins TRBV9 to TRBJ2-1; 9 nucleotides agree with TRBD2. V trimming: 2 bases; J trimming: 5 bases; junction bases outside the gene matches: 14. The germline V gene encodes CDR1 SGDLS and CDR2 YYNGEE. The CDR3 length is 18 residues. The complete variable domain, with remaining parts taken from reference TRBV9 and TRBJ2-1, reads DSGVTQTPKHLITATGQRVTLRCSPRSGDLSVYWYQQSLDQGLQFLIQYYNGEERAKGNILERFSAQQFPDLHSELNLSSLELGDSALYFCASSVSVPGGRGNNEQFFGPGTRLTVL.

The V gene is TRBV4-1, the J gene TRBJ1-2; 8 bases are shared with TRBD1. This CDR3 is 15 amino acids long. CDR1 is MGHRA, CDR2 YSYEKL, per germline. Trimming at V came to 6 bases and at J to 5 bases, leaving 11 bases not matched to a gene. CDR3 region: CASRDRDRIKYGYTF. In DNA, the CDR3 is TGCGCCAGCAGGGACCGGGACAGGATTAAATATGGCTACACCTTC.

This clone has a handful of counts. V and J are TRBV6-5 and TRBJ1-5; D is undetermined. V lost 6 bases to trimming and J lost 4 bases, with 13 bases between them. The CDR3 loop spans 14 amino acids. The germline V gene has CDR1 MNHEY and CDR2 SVGAGI. CDR3 bases: TGTGCCAGCAGACAAGGCGGGAAAAATCAGCCCCAGCATTTT. Protein sequence: CASRQGGKNQPQHF.

V gene TRBV27 combines with J gene TRBJ2-1; TRBD2 might be the D (5 bases). Germline V gene sequence: CDR1 MNHEY, CDR2 SMNVEV (reference sequence). V was trimmed by 5 bases and J by 8 bases, leaving 16 bases between them. The CDR3 has 14 amino acids. The CDR3 reads CASSPNLAYYEQFF. The CDR3 bases are TGTGCCAGCAGTCCCAACCTAGCATACTATGAGCAGTTCTTC.

The chain employs TRBV6-2 or TRBV6-3 and TRBJ2-2; D not certain. The CDR3 covers 16 residues. Germline CDR1 MNHEY, CDR2 SVGEGT. The V gene lost 2 bases and the J gene lost 1 base, with 11 bases spanning the gap. The CDR3 nucleotides are TGTGCCAGCAGTTACCCCGGCGGAAAGAACACCGGGGAGCTGTTTTTT. Translated: CASSYPGGKNTGELFF.

V gene TRBV11-2 combines with J gene TRBJ2-2, with D possibly TRBD1 on 6 matching bases. V was shortened by 1 base and J by 6 bases, with 9 bases between the two germline ends. Germline V gene lookup returns CDR1 SGHAT and CDR2 FQNNGV. The length of the CDR3 is 14 residues. The CDR3 is CASSLVGAPGELFF. The DNA of the CDR3 is TGTGCCAGCAGCTTAGTGGGGGCACCCGGGGAGCTGTTTTTT. The full variable domain, rest sourced from reference TRBV11-2 and TRBJ2-2, is EAGVAQSPRYKIIEKRQSVAFWCNPISGHATLYWYQQILGQGPKLLIQFQNNGVVDDSQLPKDRFSAERLKGVDSTLKIQPAKLEDSAVYLCASSLVGAPGELFFGEGSRLTVL.

The V gene is TRBV5-6, the J gene TRBJ2-3; 7 nucleotides match TRBD2. The CDR3 loop spans 18 amino acids. Germline assignment: CDR1 SGHDT and CDR2 YYEEEE. The ends lost 4 bases at V and 2 bases at J; junction bases unmatched: 16. This CDR3 reads CASSLGPPGLHLTDTQYF. In DNA form, the CDR3 reads TGTGCCAGCAGCCTGGGACCCCCGGGACTACACCTCACAGATACGCAGTATTTT.

The J gene is TRBJ2-7, the V gene TRBV11-2; D remains ambiguous. This CDR3 has 12 amino acids. Germline CDR1 SGHAT, CDR2 FQNNGV. Trimming removed 3 bases at V and 4 bases at J, with 7 bases between. CDR3 region: CASSFYAYEQYF. The CDR3 bases are TGTGCCAGCAGCTTCTACGCTTACGAGCAGTACTTC.

The chain employs TRBV27 and TRBJ2-3; TRBD2 agrees at 7 bases. The germline V gene has CDR1 MNHEY and CDR2 SMNVEV (reference sequence). This CDR3 comprises 18 residues. Trimming at V came to 5 bases and at J to 0 bases, leaving 14 bases not matched to a gene. For the CDR3, the DNA is TGTGCCAGCAGTCCGGGACTAACTAAGGTCCTTAGCACAGATACGCAGTATTTT. Translation gives CASSPGLTKVLSTDTQYF.

The chain has TRBV14 and TRBJ2-2, with D perhaps TRBD2 (6 bases). Germline CDR1 and CDR2: SGHDN and FVKESK. Trimming removed 5 bases at V and 3 bases at J, with 19 bases between. The CDR3 contains 17 residues. The CDR3 DNA sequence: TGTGCCAGCAGCTTGGGACTGACCTCGGGAGACACCGGGGAGCTGTTTTTT. Its translation is CASSLGLTSGDTGELFF.

V usage is TRBV3-1 (or the pseudogene TRBV3-2) and J usage is TRBJ2-1; 13 positions agree with TRBD2. The CDR3 extends over 16 amino acids. Germline loops: CDR1 LGHDT, CDR2 YNNKEL (reference sequence). With 1 base clipped from V and 9 bases from J, the junction kept 6 bases outside the gene matches. CDR3 DNA: TGTGCCAGCAGCCAAGGGGGGACTAGCGGGAAATCTGAGCAGTTCTTC. Protein: CASSQGGTSGKSEQFF.

The chain is built from TRBV19 and TRBJ1-1; no firm D call. This CDR3 has 13 residues. Trimming pared 7 bases from V and 1 base from J, leaving 10 bases between. CDR1 is LNHDA, CDR2 SQIVND, per germline (reference sequence). The CDR3 nucleotides read TGTGCCAGTAAGGAGACTGGGAACACTGAAGCTTTCTTT. As protein: CASKETGNTEAFF. Supplemented by reference TRBV19 and TRBJ1-1, the full variable domain reads DGGITQSPKYLFRKEGQNVTLSCEQNLNHDAMYWYRQDPGQGLRLIYYSQIVNDFQKGDIAEGYSVSREKKESFPLTVTSAQKNPTAFYLCASKETGNTEAFFGQGTRLTVV.

This sequence joins TRBV24-1 and TRBJ2-2; possibly TRBD1 for D (6 bases). Germline loops: CDR1 KGHDR, CDR2 SFDVKD. CDR3 length: 14 residues. Trimming took 9 bases from V and 0 from J, leaving 10 bases between them. The CDR3 loop is CATSRGPNTGELFF. The CDR3 DNA reads as TGTGCCACCTCCAGGGGCCCGAACACCGGGGAGCTGTTTTTT.

V usage is TRBV5-1 and J usage is TRBJ1-5; tentatively, D is TRBD1 (5 bases). From germline, CDR1 is SGHRS and CDR2 YFSETQ. CDR3 length: 15 amino acids. V was clipped by 0 bases and J by 6 bases, with 13 bases between them. CDR3 bases: TGCGCCAGCAGCTTGGGAGACAGCCCGGGTCAGCCCCAGCATTTT. It codes for CASSLGDSPGQPQHF.

This chain uses TRBV30 with TRBJ2-3, with 8 bases aligning to TRBD2. CDR1 is GTSNPN, CDR2 SVGIG, per germline (reference sequence). The CDR3 loop spans 11 amino acids. After removal of 7 bases from V and 4 bases from J, the junction contained 1 base not matched to a gene. The DNA of the CDR3 is TGTGCCTTCGGGAGGGCAGATACGCAGTATTTT. Encoded protein: CAFGRADTQYF.

The V gene is TRBV10-2, the J gene TRBJ1-5, with unresolved D. Trimming took 0 bases from V and 4 from J, leaving 19 bases between them. Germline V gene data show CDR1 as WSHSY and CDR2 as SAAADI. The CDR3 has 18 residues. The CDR3 DNA is TGCGCCAGCAGTGAGTCGAATTTAGCAACCGCTAGTAATCAGCCCCAGCATTTT. Translating it yields CASSESNLATASNQPQHF.

The chain joins TRBV6-1 to TRBJ1-1, with TRBD1 identical over 7 bases. The CDR3 extends over 17 amino acids. In germline, CDR1 is MNHNS, CDR2 SASEGT. V was clipped by 4 bases and J by 1 base; unmatched bases: 12. The CDR3: CASSGQYRGAGNTEAFF. CDR3 coding DNA: TGTGCCAGCAGTGGACAGTACAGGGGCGCGGGGAACACTGAAGCTTTCTTT.

V and J are TRBV21-1 and TRBJ1-5; the D segment call TRBD1 is taken from the table without a DNA check. TRBV21-1 is a documented pseudogene. The length of the CDR3 is 16 residues. This CDR3 reads CASIPGQGALNQPQHF. DNA of the CDR3: TGTGCCAGCATCCCGGGACAGGGGGCACTTAATCAGCCCCAGCATTTT.

This clone came up a few times. This chain links TRBV19 with TRBJ1-5, with TRBD1 as a possible D gene (5 bases). The CDR3 contains 14 residues. CDR1 is LNHDA, CDR2 SQIVND, per germline (reference sequence). V was cut by 3 bases and J by 3 bases, with 9 bases left in between. CDR3 nucleotides: TGTGCCAGTAGTATGCGGGACTACAATCAGCCCCAGCATTTT. Translation: CASSMRDYNQPQHF.

This clone came up a few times. This chain connects TRBV30 to TRBJ2-7; the D is unclear. Germline V gene sequence: CDR1 GTSNPN, CDR2 SVGIG (reference sequence). Trimming left V 2 bases short and J 4 bases short, with 6 bases between. The CDR3 contains 11 residues. The CDR3 DNA is TGTGCCTGGAGTTGGCAATACGAGCAGTACTTC. Protein sequence: CAWSWQYEQYF.

The rearrangement links TRBV29-1 to TRBJ2-7, with D possibly matching TRBD1 (6 bases). This CDR3 contains 18 residues. The germline V and J ends were trimmed by 1 base and 5 bases, with 27 bases remaining between them. Looked up from germline, CDR1 is SQVTM and CDR2 is ANQGSEA. CDR3 amino acids: CSVEGIGETGVSPNEQYF. CDR3 bases: TGCAGCGTTGAAGGGATAGGGGAGACAGGAGTCTCTCCTAACGAGCAGTACTTC.

This clone has just a few counts. This chain uses TRBV29-1 with TRBJ1-2; 8 nucleotides agree with TRBD1. Germline V CDR1 and CDR2: SQVTM, ANQGSEA. The CDR3 sequence is 11 residues long. J was trimmed by 13 bases and V by 5 bases; bases with no gene match: 9. The CDR3 spells CSVLGQGLSTF. The CDR3 nucleotides read TGCAGCGTTCTTGGACAGGGTCTTAGCACCTTC.

The V gene is TRBV10-1, the J gene TRBJ2-7; no clear D. Trimming cost V 3 bases and J 1 base, with 10 bases left between them. Germline V gene lookup returns CDR1 WNHNN and CDR2 SYGVQD (reference sequence). This CDR3 contains 14 residues. CDR3 protein: CASSEMPDSYEQYF. The CDR3 nucleotides are TGCGCCAGCAGTGAAATGCCAGATTCCTACGAGCAGTACTTC.

The chain employs TRBV12-3 or TRBV12-4 and TRBJ2-2; D unresolved. The CDR3 has 12 residues. V lost 8 bases, J lost 7 bases, and 11 bases lay in between. CDR3 sequence: CASLSRVGELFF. CDR3 sequence (DNA): TGTGCCAGCCTTTCTCGGGTCGGGGAGCTGTTTTTT.

The table lists this clone with a count of one. The chain carries TRBV19 and TRBJ2-7; tentative D call: TRBD2 (5 bases). Per germline, CDR1 LNHDA and CDR2 SQIVND (reference sequence). The CDR3 runs to 13 residues. V was clipped by 4 bases and J by 3 bases, with 10 bases between them. DNA of the CDR3: TGTGCCAGTAGTAACGGGGTAGACTACGAGCAGTACTTC. Translation: CASSNGVDYEQYF.

The chain couples TRBV4-1 to TRBJ2-5; 10 nucleotides match TRBD2. The CDR3 spans 19 residues. The trim removed 1 base at V and 5 bases at J, leaving 16 bases unmatched. The germline gives CDR1 MGHRA, CDR2 YSYEKL. The CDR3 bases are TGCGCCAGCAGCCAAGGCGGGTCCTTAGTAGCGGGAGGATGGGAGACCCAGTACTTC. Translation: CASSQGGSLVAGGWETQYF.

This sequence joins TRBV5-1 and TRBJ2-6, with a weak D call TRBD1 (5 bases). Germline CDR1 SGHRS, CDR2 YFSETQ. V gave up 6 bases and J gave up 0 bases, with 19 bases separating them. The CDR3 runs to 18 residues. The CDR3 DNA sequence: TGCGCCAGCACAGACCAGGGCCGATCCGTCTCTGGGGCCAACGTCCTGACTTTC. This codes for CASTDQGRSVSGANVLTF.

This clone turned up a few times. The rearrangement uses TRBV30 and TRBJ1-6; 10 nucleotides agree with TRBD1. The V gene end was trimmed by 4 bases and the J gene end by 10 bases; junction bases not matched to a gene: 7. CDR3 length equals 14 residues. Per germline, CDR1 GTSNPN and CDR2 SVGIG (reference sequence). The CDR3 DNA reads TGTGCCTGGACTAGGGACAGGGGAGGGTCACCCCTCCACTTT. Encoded protein: CAWTRDRGGSPLHF.